Sequencing of this TCR beta chain was carried out in a study of molecular identifiers for immune sequencing clone quantification. Each library that profiled naive CD8 cells came from 20,000 to 1,000,000 sorted cells with 10%, 30% or 50% RNA. Sorting recovered naive CD8 T cells on a CD8+CD4-CCR7+CD45RA+ profile. Using its own MiXCR run on the PCR reads, TCRdb lists one record per CDR3 protein. The sample contains 23,000 or so distinct CDR3 sequences, 17% of which appear only once. Study-wide findings and caveats: Effector cells kept over 99% of their molecules in clones above 20 RNA copies, while naive cells kept under 1% there.

This clonotype was seen at least ten times. The antigen is not known. Germline assignment: CDR1 MNHEY and CDR2 SVGAGI. V lost 6 bases, J lost 1 base, and 21 bases lay in between. The CDR3 sequence is 17 residues long. The sequence was collected from a human donor in good health. Some libraries in this study had Jurkat cell RNA spiked in. The chain has TRBV6-5 and TRBJ1-1; D is perhaps TRBD1 (6 bases). Source material: naive CD8+ T cells from blood, with Jurkat cell RNA spiked in. As for subset: FACS-sorted CD8+CD4-CCR7+CD45RA+ naive T cells. CDR3 sequence: CASRITIGQSKNTEAFF. The CDR3 DNA follows: TGTGCCAGCAGGATCACCATCGGACAGAGCAAGAACACTGAAGCTTTCTTT.